Following are 10 T cell receptor beta chains from one sample sequenced in a study of blood T cell repertoires in COVID-19. Only in-frame clones appear in the TCRdb table, and some are missing; sequencing was by immunoSEQ multiplex PCR. The sample records about 120,000 clones, roughly nine tenths being singletons. Sequencing was carried out using peripheral blood. Receptors originate from a man aged 60 to 75 with COVID-19, enrolled during active disease.

The chain links TRBV5-1 to TRBJ2-7; 10 positions match TRBD2. The CDR3 has 16 residues. Trimming cost V 4 bases and J 2 bases; bases outside gene matches: 9. The germline V gene has CDR1 SGHRS and CDR2 YFSETQ. The CDR3 is CASSPRTSGGAYEQYF. CDR3 bases: TGCGCCAGCAGCCCAAGGACTAGCGGAGGGGCCTACGAGCAGTACTTC.

The chain links TRBV7-2 to TRBJ2-1, with TRBD1 matching over 7 bases. Germline CDR1 is SGHTA and CDR2 is FQGNSA. V lost 6 bases and J lost 7; bases outside the gene matches: 9. This CDR3 is built from 14 residues. The CDR3 nucleotides are TGTGCCAGCAGGCGCGTAAGGGGGCGGAATGAGCAGTTCTTC. Its protein is CASRRVRGRNEQFF.

In its sample, this clone was seen a few times. V is TRBV9 and J is TRBJ1-1; D remains ambiguous. Trimming left V 0 bases short and J 5 bases short, with 8 bases between. The V gene's germline CDR1 is SGDLS and CDR2 YYNGEE. CDR3 size: 13 residues. CDR3 DNA sequence: TGTGCCAGCAGCGTAGTGCCCCGGACTGAAGCTTTCTTT. The encoded protein is CASSVVPRTEAFF.

This clone appeared a single time. V and J are TRBV6-4 and TRBJ2-1; 11 bases agree with TRBD2. The length of the CDR3 is 19 residues. Germline V CDR1 and CDR2: MRHNA, SNTAGT. The V and J ends lost 6 bases and 3 bases, in that order; junction bases with no gene match: 16. The CDR3 loop reads CASSLTGTSGGSVYNEQFF. The CDR3 nucleotides read TGTGCCAGCAGCCTCACCGGGACTAGCGGAGGTTCCGTCTACAATGAGCAGTTCTTC.

This chain links TRBV24-1 with TRBJ1-1, with D perhaps matching TRBD1 (5 bases). The CDR3 totals 16 residues. V lost 6 bases and J 5 bases, leaving 21 bases between the germline ends. Germline lookup yields CDR1 KGHDR and CDR2 SFDVKD. The CDR3, as DNA: TGTGCCACCAGTACTATGATGCGGGGGGGGGAGACTGAAGCTTTCTTT. It is translated as CATSTMMRGGETEAFF.

The rearrangement joins TRBV5-1 to TRBJ1-1; D is uncertain. V lost 0 bases and J 1 base, leaving 10 bases between the germline ends. Germline values: CDR1 SGHRS, CDR2 YFSETQ. This CDR3 has 15 amino acids. The CDR3 protein is CASSLGMAGNTEAFF. In nucleotides, the CDR3 is TGCGCCAGCAGCTTGGGGATGGCGGGGAACACTGAAGCTTTCTTT.

The chain carries TRBV24-1 and TRBJ1-5; D remains unclear. The ends were cut back, 4 bases at V and 0 bases at J, with 6 bases in the middle. CDR3 size: 14 residues. Germline CDR1 is KGHDR and CDR2 is SFDVKD. The CDR3 DNA is TGTGCCACCAGTGACCACGGTAGCAATCAGCCCCAGCATTTT. The encoded protein is CATSDHGSNQPQHF.

The chain joins TRBV11-2 to TRBJ1-1, with 8 positions matching TRBD1. Germline V CDR1 and CDR2: SGHAT, FQNNGV. J lost 5 bases, V lost 3 bases, and 2 bases had no gene match. This CDR3 has 13 residues. This CDR3 is CASSLDRETEAFF. For the CDR3, the DNA is TGTGCCAGCAGCTTGGACAGGGAGACTGAAGCTTTCTTT.

The rearrangement uses TRBV3-1 (or the pseudogene TRBV3-2) and TRBJ1-3; weak D call: TRBD1 (5 bases). CDR3 length equals 15 residues. CDR1 and CDR2 (germline): LGHDT, YNNKEL (reference sequence). V lost 0 bases and J lost 4, with 10 bases in between. CDR3 bases: TGTGCCAGCAGCCAAGATTTAGGGGTAGGAAACACCATATATTTT. Protein product: CASSQDLGVGNTIYF.

The genes are TRBV7-2 and TRBJ1-4; maybe TRBD1 (6 bases). Germline V gene sequence: CDR1 SGHTA, CDR2 FQGNSA. CDR3 size: 14 residues. V dropped 2 bases and J dropped 4 bases, with 8 bases sitting between them. CDR3 loop: CASSLTGLNEKLFF. For the CDR3, the DNA is TGTGCCAGCAGCTTAACAGGGCTTAATGAAAAACTGTTTTTT.